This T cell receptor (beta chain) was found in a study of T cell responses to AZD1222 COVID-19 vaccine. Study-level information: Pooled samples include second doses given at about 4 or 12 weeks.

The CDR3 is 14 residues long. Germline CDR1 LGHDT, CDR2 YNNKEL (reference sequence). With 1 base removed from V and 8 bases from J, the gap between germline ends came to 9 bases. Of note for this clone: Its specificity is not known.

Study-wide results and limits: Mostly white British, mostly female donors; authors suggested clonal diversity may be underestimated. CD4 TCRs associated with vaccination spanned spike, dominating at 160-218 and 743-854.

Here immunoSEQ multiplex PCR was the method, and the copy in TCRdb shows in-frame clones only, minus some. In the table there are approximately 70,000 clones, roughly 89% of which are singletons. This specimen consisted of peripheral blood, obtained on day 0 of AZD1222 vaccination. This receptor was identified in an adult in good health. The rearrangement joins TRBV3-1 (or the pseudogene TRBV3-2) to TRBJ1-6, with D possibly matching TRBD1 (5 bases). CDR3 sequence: CASSQAGYDSPLHF. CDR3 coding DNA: TGTGCCAGCAGCCAAGCAGGGTATGATTCACCCCTCCACTTT.